Below are 2 T cell receptor beta chains sequenced from a single sample in a study of blood T cell repertoires in COVID-19. Assay used: immunoSEQ multiplex PCR; TCRdb lists only in-frame clones, some missing. The sample has approximately 170,000 clones; less than 90% are singletons. The sample was peripheral blood. Receptors originate from a man aged 55 to 69 with acute or convalescent COVID-19.

The CDR3 nucleotides read TGTGCCAGCAGCGCCCGATCCCTTGGACAGGGGGGGACTGAAGCTTTCTTT. Amino acids: CASSARSLGQGGTEAFF. This chain connects TRBV5-6 to TRBJ1-1; the match to TRBD1 covers 10 bases. The ends lost 4 bases at V and 5 bases at J; junction bases unmatched: 14. Germline V CDR1 and CDR2: SGHDT, YYEEEE. The CDR3 spans 17 residues.

The J gene is TRBJ1-1, the V gene TRBV13; D remains ambiguous. Trimming shortened V by 3 bases and J by 2 bases, and 7 bases separated the two germline ends. Germline CDR1 reads PRHDT; CDR2 reads FYEKMQ (reference sequence). The CDR3 is 13 amino acids. The CDR3 nucleotides are TGTGCCAGCAGCTTGTACAGTAACACTGAAGCTTTCTTT. Translation gives CASSLYSNTEAFF.